The 30 T cell receptor beta chains reported below all come from one sample, sequenced in a study of cytomegalovirus exposure and HLA in healthy donors. The PCR contained 60 Vbeta and 13 Jbeta primers. TCRdb's copy holds only in-frame clones and misses some; the assay was immunoSEQ multiplex PCR. Counted here are about 190,000 clones, about 81% occurring once; the ten biggest clones make up 4% to 5%. Sequences were obtained from PBMCs. The receptor set was obtained from a man aged 30-40 years in good health and CMV-seropositive.

The V and J genes are TRBV5-1 and TRBJ1-3; D unclear. CDR1 is SGHRS and CDR2 is YFSETQ in the germline V gene. This CDR3 has 15 amino acids. Trimming took 4 bases from V and 4 from J, leaving 15 bases between them. The chain's CDR3 is CASSPLKAGGNTIYF. CDR3 nucleotides: TGCGCCAGCAGCCCACTTAAAGCAGGAGGAAACACCATATATTTT.

The V and J genes are TRBV11-2 and TRBJ2-7; possible D gene TRBD2, 6 bases. Trimming pared 2 bases from V and 6 bases from J, leaving 8 bases between. Germline V lookup: CDR1 SGHAT, CDR2 FQNNGV. The length of the CDR3 is 12 residues. The CDR3 region has the DNA TGTGCCAGCAGCTTACAGGGAGGCGAGCAGTACTTC. Protein sequence: CASSLQGGEQYF.

This chain joins TRBV6-1 and TRBJ1-2, with 8 nucleotides matching TRBD1. From germline, CDR1 is MNHNS and CDR2 SASEGT. There are 14 residues in the CDR3. V lost 4 bases, J lost 7 bases, and 8 bases stayed unmatched. CDR3 sequence: CASSVGQGAGGYTF. CDR3 DNA sequence: TGTGCCAGCAGTGTCGGGCAGGGGGCTGGTGGCTACACCTTC.

The chain couples TRBV5-1 to TRBJ2-3, with D perhaps TRBD2 (7 bases). CDR3 length: 16 residues. Germline V CDR1 and CDR2: SGHRS, YFSETQ. The V end lost 4 bases, the J end lost 0 bases, and 15 bases lay between the germline ends. The CDR3 DNA is TGCGCCAGCAGCGGGGGGGCGGGAATCAGCACAGATACGCAGTATTTT. This translates into CASSGGAGISTDTQYF. Looking up the rest from reference TRBV5-1 and TRBJ2-3 gives the full variable domain: KAGVTQTPRYLIKTRGQQVTLSCSPISGHRSVSWYQQTPGQGLQFLFEYFSETQRNKGNFPGRFSGRQFSNSRSEMNVSTLELGDSALYLCASSGGAGISTDTQYFGPGTRLTVL.

The V call is TRBV27, the J call TRBJ2-7; TRBD2 agrees at 11 bases. With 5 bases clipped from V and 4 bases from J, the junction kept 10 bases outside the gene matches. Germline lookup yields CDR1 MNHEY and CDR2 SMNVEV (reference sequence). The CDR3 length is 16 residues. CDR3 sequence (DNA): TGTGCCAGCAGTCCGTACAGGACTAGCGGGCCTTACGAGCAGTACTTC. As protein: CASSPYRTSGPYEQYF.

This sequence joins TRBV6-5 and TRBJ1-2; 9 bases match TRBD1. Germline assignment: CDR1 MNHEY and CDR2 SVGAGI. V was pared by 4 bases and J by 7 bases, with 7 bases of the junction left unmatched. There are 14 residues in the CDR3. The CDR3 region has the DNA TGTGCCAGCAGTTCCGCCGGGACAGGGTCTGGCTACACCTTC. Protein product: CASSSAGTGSGYTF.

This chain connects TRBV7-9 to TRBJ1-1; 7 bases align to TRBD1. The V segment lost 5 bases and the J segment 0 bases; nucleotides outside the gene matches: 6. This CDR3 is 15 amino acids long. CDR1 and CDR2 from the germline V gene are SEHNR and FQNEAQ (reference sequence). The CDR3 is CASSAPGTVNTEAFF. The CDR3 region has the DNA TGTGCCAGCAGCGCACCCGGGACAGTGAACACTGAAGCTTTCTTT.

This chain links TRBV5-1 with TRBJ2-7; D is perhaps TRBD2 (6 bases). The V end was cut by 0 bases, the J end by 7 bases, with 17 bases between. Germline CDR1 reads SGHRS; CDR2 reads YFSETQ. The length of the CDR3 is 15 residues. CDR3 residues: CASSLVSGGDGEQYF. The CDR3 DNA is TGCGCCAGCAGCTTGGTGTCTGGCGGGGACGGGGAGCAGTACTTC.

This clone appeared a few times. The chain combines TRBV7-9 with TRBJ2-3; perhaps TRBD1 as D (5 bases). This CDR3 is 16 amino acids long. V lost 5 bases, J lost 4 bases, and 19 bases lay in between. Per the germline V gene, CDR1 is SEHNR and CDR2 is FQNEAQ (reference sequence). The CDR3: CASSRMTQGKSDTQYF. The CDR3 DNA follows: TGTGCCAGCAGCCGAATGACCCAGGGAAAATCAGATACGCAGTATTTT.

The chain is built from TRBV30 and TRBJ2-1; 11 positions agree with TRBD2. Germline assignment: CDR1 GTSNPN and CDR2 SVGIG (reference sequence). This CDR3 has 17 residues. With V trimmed by 1 base and J by 2 bases, 7 bases remained unmatched. CDR3 bases: TGTGCCTGGAGTGCCTACGGGACTAGCGGAGCCTACAATGAGCAGTTCTTC. Protein: CAWSAYGTSGAYNEQFF.

V is TRBV6-5 and J is TRBJ1-3; D gene uncertain. This CDR3 spans 14 amino acids. Germline V gene sequence: CDR1 MNHEY, CDR2 SVGAGI. The V end was cut by 6 bases, the J end by 0 bases, with 9 bases between. CDR3 in amino acids: CASSPPSSGNTIYF. As DNA, the CDR3 is TGTGCCAGCAGCCCCCCCAGCTCTGGAAACACCATATATTTT.

V and J are TRBV19 and TRBJ1-5; perhaps TRBD1 as D (6 bases). Looked up from germline, CDR1 is LNHDA and CDR2 is SQIVND (reference sequence). CDR3 length equals 13 residues. The V and J ends lost 8 bases and 6 bases respectively, with 14 bases between them. CDR3 coding DNA: TGTGCCAGTCGGGGCCAGGGGAGTCAGCCCCAGCATTTT. Translation: CASRGQGSQPQHF.

This clone was recorded a few times. Other DNA sequences in the sample encode the same CDR3. The rearrangement uses TRBV19 and TRBJ2-7; the D gene is possibly TRBD2 (6 bases). The length of the CDR3 is 12 residues. CDR1 is LNHDA and CDR2 is SQIVND in the germline V gene (reference sequence). Trimming removed 3 bases from V and 3 bases from J, with 6 bases in between. The CDR3 nucleotides read TGTGCCAGTAGTATCGGGGGCTACGAGCAGTACTTC. It is translated as CASSIGGYEQYF.

For the CDR3, the DNA is TGCGCCAGCAGCTTGGACTACCAAGAGACCCAGTACTTC. Protein product: CASSLDYQETQYF. The gene calls are TRBV5-1 and TRBJ2-5; D is unresolved. Trimming cost V 0 bases and J 0 bases, with 3 bases left between them. Germline assignment: CDR1 SGHRS and CDR2 YFSETQ. The CDR3 runs 13 residues.

In its sample, this clone was seen a few times. The rearrangement uses TRBV2 and TRBJ2-7; possibly TRBD1 for D (5 bases). The CDR3 has 16 amino acids. Trimming shortened V by 1 base and J by 3 bases, and 16 bases separated the two germline ends. Per germline, CDR1 SNHLY and CDR2 FYNNEI. The CDR3 sequence is CASSEGPWGVLYEQYF. CDR3 coding DNA: TGTGCCAGCAGTGAAGGGCCCTGGGGCGTTCTCTACGAGCAGTACTTC.

The chain has TRBV19 and TRBJ1-5, with 7 bases matching TRBD1. V was pared by 6 bases and J by 5 bases, with 13 bases of the junction left unmatched. CDR1 and CDR2 (germline): LNHDA, SQIVND (reference sequence). CDR3 size: 16 residues. CDR3 in amino acids: CASRRRRDSDYQPQHF. CDR3 nucleotides: TGTGCCAGTAGGAGACGCCGGGACAGCGATTATCAGCCCCAGCATTTT.

The rearrangement links TRBV19 to TRBJ1-5; TRBD1 is a possible D gene (6 bases). CDR1 and CDR2 from the germline V gene are LNHDA and SQIVND (reference sequence). V shed 3 bases and J shed 7 bases, with 13 bases lying between them. CDR3 length equals 14 residues. CDR3 residues: CASSIAGAGQPQHF. The CDR3 nucleotides are TGTGCCAGTAGTATCGCGGGGGCTGGGCAGCCCCAGCATTTT.

The chain employs TRBV20-1 and TRBJ1-2; the D gene is possibly TRBD1 (6 bases). V shed 3 bases and J shed 10 bases, with 12 bases lying between them. Germline CDR1 DFQATT, CDR2 SNEGSKA (reference sequence). The CDR3 extends over 11 amino acids. The DNA for the CDR3 is TGCAGTGCTAGTCTAGGGGGTGTCTACACCTTC. Protein: CSASLGGVYTF.

V gene TRBV9 combines with J gene TRBJ2-3; D not certain. Germline assignment: CDR1 SGDLS and CDR2 YYNGEE. V was clipped by 2 bases and J by 0 bases, with 10 bases between them. The CDR3 consists of 15 residues. The CDR3 nucleotides are TGTGCCAGCAGCGTCGAGAGTACTAGCACAGATACGCAGTATTTT. Encoded protein: CASSVESTSTDTQYF.

This clone has only a few counts. The V call is TRBV6-5, the J call TRBJ2-7; 8 bases agree with TRBD1. With V trimmed by 5 bases and J by 6 bases, 12 bases remained unmatched. CDR3 length equals 15 residues. Germline V gene sequence: CDR1 MNHEY, CDR2 SVGAGI. The CDR3 reads CASSPAGTGTLEQYF. The CDR3 DNA follows: TGTGCCAGCAGTCCTGCTGGGACAGGAACTCTCGAGCAGTACTTC.

The chain is built from TRBV5-1 and TRBJ2-7, with D perhaps TRBD1 (5 bases). This CDR3 has 15 amino acids. V dropped 0 bases and J dropped 0 bases, with 10 bases sitting between them. The germline CDR1 and CDR2 sequences are SGHRS and YFSETQ. The CDR3 region is CASSLVSGNSYEQYF. The CDR3 bases are TGCGCCAGCAGCTTGGTCTCAGGGAACTCCTACGAGCAGTACTTC.

This chain uses TRBV6-5 with TRBJ2-2; D gene unclear. The germline V gene encodes CDR1 MNHEY and CDR2 SVGAGI. V shed 6 bases and J shed 5 bases, with 10 bases lying between them. This CDR3 contains 13 residues. This CDR3 is CASRPPVTGELFF. The CDR3, as DNA: TGTGCCAGCAGGCCTCCGGTTACCGGGGAGCTGTTTTTT.

V usage is TRBV9 and J usage is TRBJ2-1; 7 bases map to TRBD2. Germline V lookup: CDR1 SGDLS, CDR2 YYNGEE. The trim removed 4 bases at V and 4 bases at J, leaving 14 bases unmatched. The CDR3 contains 17 residues. CDR3 DNA: TGTGCCAGCAGCCCCCGAAGGGAGGGAGAGGGGTACAATGAGCAGTTCTTC. It yields the protein CASSPRREGEGYNEQFF.

The table lists this clone with a few counts. This chain connects TRBV2 to TRBJ2-4, with a tentative D call TRBD1 (5 bases). This CDR3 comprises 12 residues. Trimming pared 6 bases from V and 9 bases from J, leaving 12 bases between. The germline V gene has CDR1 SNHLY and CDR2 FYNNEI. Here the CDR3 DNA reads TGTGCCAGCAGGAGGACACCCCGCATTCAGTACTTC. This codes for CASRRTPRIQYF.

The chain combines TRBV18 with TRBJ2-7, with 7 bases that match TRBD1. This CDR3 comprises 14 residues. J gave up 4 bases and V 2 bases, and 5 bases lay outside the gene matches. Germline CDR1 reads KGHSH; CDR2 reads LQKENI. CDR3 sequence reads: CASSPLAGGYEQYF. In DNA, the CDR3 is TGTGCCAGCTCACCATTGGCAGGGGGATACGAGCAGTACTTC.

This clone was seen more than once but under ten times. The chain has TRBV7-2 and TRBJ1-1; D ambiguous. This CDR3 has 13 amino acids. Germline V gene lookup returns CDR1 SGHTA and CDR2 FQGNSA. V was pared by 1 base and J by 4 bases, with 7 bases between. The CDR3 DNA sequence: TGTGCCAGCAGCTTAGGAGTGCCCACTGAAGCTTTCTTT. Translating it yields CASSLGVPTEAFF.

This clone occurred a few times. The gene calls are TRBV28 and TRBJ2-1, with TRBD2 matching over 13 bases. Losses at the gene ends were 5 bases for V and 12 bases for J; bases not matched to a gene: 10. Per germline, CDR1 MDHEN and CDR2 SYDVKM. This CDR3 region has 15 residues. The CDR3 DNA sequence: TGTGCCAGCAGTCTAGGGACTAGCGGGGTTGTCGGGCAGTTCTTC. Residues: CASSLGTSGVVGQFF.

V usage is TRBV4-2 and J usage is TRBJ2-2, with a tentative D call TRBD2 (5 bases). Trimming pared 2 bases from V and 9 bases from J, leaving 13 bases between. The CDR3 covers 14 residues. Germline V gene data show CDR1 as LGHNA and CDR2 as YNFKEQ. CDR3 nucleotide sequence: TGTGCCAGCAGCCAAATAGCGCTAACCCGGGAGCTGTTTTTT. This codes for CASSQIALTRELFF.

There are a few counts of this clone. The chain links TRBV14 to TRBJ2-5, with D maybe TRBD2 (6 bases). The V and J ends lost 1 base and 6 bases respectively, with 15 bases between them. Looked up from germline, CDR1 is SGHDN and CDR2 is FVKESK. CDR3 length equals 15 residues. CDR3 sequence (DNA): TGTGCCAGCAGCCAAGGTATCCGGGGGATGAAGACCCAGTACTTC. Translating gives CASSQGIRGMKTQYF.

V and J are TRBV7-8 and TRBJ2-7, with D possibly matching TRBD1 (5 bases). CDR1 is SGHVS, CDR2 FQNEAQ, per germline. The CDR3 length is 14 residues. Trimming removed 4 bases at V and 2 bases at J, with 12 bases between. The CDR3 DNA is TGTGCCAGCAGCTCGCGACAGACGGCCTACGAGCAGTACTTC. Protein: CASSSRQTAYEQYF.